Sequencing of this T cell receptor beta chain was carried out in a study of T cell responses to AZD1222 COVID-19 vaccine. Study findings and constraints: The donors showed a predominance of white British ancestry and of females, with possible underestimation of clonal diversity.

The length of the CDR3 is 15 residues. Germline V CDR1 and CDR2: SGHRS, YFSETQ. V gave up 3 bases and J gave up 2 bases; unmatched junction bases: 3. Produced via immunoSEQ multiplex PCR; TCRdb's table is partial and in-frame only. The sample has tens of thousands of clones; 85% to 90% are singletons. About this clone itself: Its antigen is not known.

This chain connects TRBV5-1 to TRBJ2-1; 9 bases are a match to TRBD2. This receptor was taken from an adult who received the AZD1222 COVID-19 vaccine. The specimen was peripheral blood, collected 28 days after the second AZD1222 dose. The CDR3 here is CASSYRLAAYNEQFF. The DNA for the CDR3 is TGCGCCAGCAGCTACAGACTAGCGGCCTACAATGAGCAGTTCTTC.